This TCR beta chain was sequenced during a study of identical twins. Study-level results: Insertions were reduced in abundant cord blood beta clonotypes but not in memory repertoires. Out-of-frame alpha sequences shared by twins showed excess low generation probability.

This clonotype was seen repeatedly, ten times or more. Its antigen is undetermined. The length of the CDR3 is 12 residues. The germline V gene has CDR1 SNHLY and CDR2 FYNNEI. Template switching created a universal primer site, and the cDNA included unique molecular identifiers. TCRdb redid the calling of the 5' RACE reads with MiXCR, one entry per CDR3 protein. The data hold under 1 million distinct CDR3 sequences, with more than 9% observed a single time. Separately, the same data were catalogued under a study of yellow fever vaccine responses in identical twins.

Sequenced material: PBMCs. This chain uses TRBV2 with TRBJ2-2, with 7 nucleotides matching TRBD1. This sequence originates from a woman younger than 30 in good health. DNA of the CDR3: TGTGTAGACAGGGCGAACACCGGGGAGCTGTTTTTT. Translated: CVDRANTGELFF.